Presented here are 24 T cell receptor beta chains from one specimen sequenced in a study of blood T cell repertoires in COVID-19. Method: immunoSEQ multiplex PCR; TCRdb's copy keeps in-frame clones and lacks some. Of a few hundred thousand clones detected, around 80% appear once; the ten largest clones hold 5.5% to 8.5%. Sequencing was done on a sample of peripheral blood. The receptors were gathered from a woman in her 70s with acute or convalescent COVID-19.

V and J are TRBV9 and TRBJ2-7; a weak D match, TRBD2 (6 bases). This CDR3 comprises 17 residues. Germline V gene sequence: CDR1 SGDLS, CDR2 YYNGEE. V lost 4 bases, J lost 2 bases, and 22 bases lay in between. The CDR3 region has the DNA TGTGCCAGCAGCCCCGGAGGGTCTTTGTTCAGTACCTACGAGCAGTACTTC. It yields the protein CASSPGGSLFSTYEQYF.

Here the CDR3 reads CASSKRTDTQYF. In DNA form, the CDR3 reads TGTGCCAGCAGCAAGCGCACAGATACGCAGTATTTT. The chain employs TRBV9 and TRBJ2-3; no definite D call. The CDR3 contains 12 residues. Germline V gene sequence: CDR1 SGDLS, CDR2 YYNGEE. With 4 bases removed from V and 1 base from J, the gap between germline ends came to 4 bases.

V usage is TRBV6-5 and J usage is TRBJ2-5, with TRBD1 matching over 10 bases. This CDR3 is built from 14 residues. Trimming took 5 bases from V and 3 from J; bases not matched to a gene: 3. Germline assignment: CDR1 MNHEY and CDR2 SVGAGI. CDR3 amino acids: CASSRTGGEETQYF. In DNA form, the CDR3 reads TGTGCCAGCAGTCGGACAGGGGGAGAAGAGACCCAGTACTTC.

This clone was seen a handful of times. The gene calls are TRBV6-4 and TRBJ2-1; TRBD1 agrees at 8 bases. The V segment lost 5 bases and the J segment 9 bases; nucleotides outside the gene matches: 6. The CDR3 covers 13 residues. In germline, CDR1 is MRHNA, CDR2 SNTAGT. The CDR3 coding sequence is TGTGCCAGCAGTATGACAGGGGACGGTGAGCAGTTCTTC. Protein sequence: CASSMTGDGEQFF.

This clone appeared a single time. This chain links TRBV9 with TRBJ1-4, with 9 bases identical to TRBD1. The ends lost 4 bases at V and 6 bases at J; junction bases unmatched: 10. There are 16 residues in the CDR3. The V gene's germline CDR1 is SGDLS and CDR2 YYNGEE. This chain's CDR3 is CASSRSTGGEDEKLFF. The CDR3 nucleotides read TGTGCCAGCAGCCGAAGCACAGGGGGCGAGGATGAAAAACTGTTTTTT.

The chain uses TRBV18 and TRBJ1-1; a possible D gene is TRBD1 (6 bases). The CDR3 has 14 residues. CDR1 KGHSH and CDR2 LQKENI come from the germline V gene. Trimming took 4 bases from V and 10 from J, leaving 19 bases between them. CDR3 nucleotides: TGTGCCAGCTCACAAAATCAGCAGGGGAGAGGAGCTTTCTTT. Its protein product is CASSQNQQGRGAFF. Based on the CDR3 plus reference TRBV18 and TRBJ1-1, the full variable domain is NAGVMQNPRHLVRRRGQEARLRCSPMKGHSHVYWYRQLPEEGLKFMVYLQKENIIDESGMPKERFSAEFPKEGPSILRIQQVVRGDSAAYFCASSQNQQGRGAFFGQGTRLTVV.

This chain joins TRBV19 and TRBJ2-6; tentatively, D is TRBD2 (6 bases). Germline V gene sequence: CDR1 LNHDA, CDR2 SQIVND (reference sequence). The V end was cut by 0 bases, the J end by 4 bases, with 10 bases between. The CDR3 contains 16 residues. As DNA, the CDR3 is TGTGCCAGTAGTATAGAGGCGGGGCGAGGGGCCAACGTCCTGACTTTC. The encoded protein is CASSIEAGRGANVLTF.

The V and J genes are TRBV24-1 and TRBJ2-5; D is perhaps TRBD2 (6 bases). Germline V gene data show CDR1 as KGHDR and CDR2 as SFDVKD. V was cut by 3 bases and J by 1 base, with 11 bases left in between. This CDR3 region has 15 residues. The chain's CDR3 is CATSDPGTVQETQYF. The CDR3 nucleotides are TGTGCCACCAGTGATCCCGGGACTGTCCAAGAGACCCAGTACTTC.

The chain couples TRBV7-9 to TRBJ2-7; D is uncertain. The CDR3 contains 13 residues. The ends were cut back, 1 base at V and 2 bases at J, with 6 bases in the middle. Germline CDR1 is SEHNR and CDR2 is FQNEAQ (reference sequence). The CDR3 region is CASSLVQTYEQYF. In DNA, the CDR3 is TGTGCCAGCAGCTTAGTTCAGACCTACGAGCAGTACTTC.

V usage is TRBV3-1 (or the pseudogene TRBV3-2) and J usage is TRBJ2-2; 13 nucleotides line up with TRBD2. The J segment lost 6 bases and the V segment lost 5 bases, leaving 6 bases of the junction unmatched. The CDR3 is made up of 16 amino acids. The germline V gene encodes CDR1 LGHDT and CDR2 YNNKEL (reference sequence). The CDR3 reads CASSTRLAGGAGELFF. CDR3 DNA sequence: TGTGCCAGCAGCACTCGACTAGCGGGGGGTGCCGGGGAGCTGTTTTTT.

This clone was counted only a few times. This chain uses TRBV11-2 with TRBJ2-7; 11 bases line up with TRBD1. The CDR3 totals 14 residues. V was pared by 4 bases and J by 5 bases, with 4 bases of the junction left unmatched. Germline V CDR1 and CDR2: SGHAT, FQNNGV. The CDR3: CASSSGQGVDEQYF. CDR3 sequence (DNA): TGTGCCAGCAGCTCGGGACAGGGGGTAGACGAGCAGTACTTC.

The rearrangement links TRBV7-2 to TRBJ2-5; D is perhaps TRBD2 (6 bases). V lost 2 bases to trimming and J lost 3 bases, with 13 bases between them. Germline V gives CDR1 SGHTA, CDR2 FQGNSA. This CDR3 is 15 amino acids long. The CDR3 loop reads CASSLLVRREETQYF. CDR3 DNA sequence: TGTGCCAGCAGCTTACTGGTTCGGAGGGAAGAGACCCAGTACTTC.

This chain uses TRBV7-2 with TRBJ2-1; D possibly corresponds to TRBD2 (6 bases). Germline V gene lookup returns CDR1 SGHTA and CDR2 FQGNSA. This CDR3 contains 15 residues. V lost 1 base and J lost 4, with 11 bases in between. CDR3 sequence (DNA): TGTGCCAGCAGCTTAGGGGCGGGGTATTACAATGAGCAGTTCTTC. This gives the protein CASSLGAGYYNEQFF.

The chain uses TRBV7-2 and TRBJ1-1, with 8 bases lining up with TRBD1. Germline CDR1 SGHTA, CDR2 FQGNSA. CDR3 length: 13 amino acids. Germline trimming cut 6 bases from V and 1 base from J; bases unmatched to any gene: 1. CDR3 loop: CASRGQENTEAFF. CDR3 DNA: TGTGCCAGCAGGGGACAGGAGAACACTGAAGCTTTCTTT.

This chain joins TRBV6-1 and TRBJ2-3, with D perhaps TRBD1 (6 bases). Trimming removed 2 bases at V and 11 bases at J, with 20 bases between. The CDR3 runs to 15 residues. Germline values: CDR1 MNHNS, CDR2 SASEGT. The CDR3 DNA is TGTGCCAGCAGTGAATTTAGGGGGTCCCAGGGAGTGCAGTATTTT. Translating gives CASSEFRGSQGVQYF.

The chain couples TRBV6-5 to TRBJ1-4; D not certain. The CDR3 has 13 residues. Trimming removed 2 bases from V and 8 bases from J, with 9 bases in between. Germline V gene data show CDR1 as MNHEY and CDR2 as SVGAGI. CDR3 residues: CASSYTRVEKLFF. The CDR3 nucleotides read TGTGCCAGCAGTTACACGCGGGTCGAAAAACTGTTTTTT.

This chain uses TRBV19 with TRBJ2-7; D is perhaps TRBD1 (6 bases). The V gene's germline CDR1 is LNHDA and CDR2 SQIVND (reference sequence). The V gene lost 3 bases and the J gene lost 6 bases, with 12 bases spanning the gap. This CDR3 contains 13 residues. The CDR3 sequence: CASSISTGREQYF. The CDR3 DNA sequence: TGTGCCAGTAGTATCTCGACAGGACGCGAGCAGTACTTC.

This chain connects TRBV4-3 to TRBJ1-1; 10 bases align to TRBD1. The germline gives CDR1 LGHNA, CDR2 YSLEER. The V and J ends lost 1 base and 1 base, in that order; junction bases with no gene match: 0. The CDR3 is 15 amino acids. CDR3 sequence (DNA): TGCGCCAGCAGCCAAGGGGACAGGGGGAACACTGAAGCTTTCTTT. Protein sequence: CASSQGDRGNTEAFF.

The chain carries TRBV7-9 and TRBJ2-2, with a possible D match to TRBD1 (5 bases). This CDR3 is 16 amino acids long. The germline V and J ends were trimmed by 5 bases and 2 bases, with 15 bases remaining between them. The V gene's germline CDR1 is SEHNR and CDR2 FQNEAQ (reference sequence). The CDR3 here is CASSATRTFNTGELFF. CDR3 nucleotide sequence: TGTGCCAGCAGCGCGACCAGGACATTCAACACCGGGGAGCTGTTTTTT.

This chain uses TRBV7-9 with TRBJ2-5; the match to TRBD2 covers 7 bases. Trimming took 3 bases from V and 3 from J; bases not matched to a gene: 7. Germline assignment: CDR1 SEHNR and CDR2 FQNEAQ (reference sequence). The CDR3 consists of 15 residues. The CDR3 DNA reads TGTGCCAGCAGCTTCTGGCGAGCGGGGAAAGAGACCCAGTACTTC. This translates into CASSFWRAGKETQYF.

The chain employs TRBV19 and TRBJ1-3; 12 positions agree with TRBD1. Germline values: CDR1 LNHDA, CDR2 SQIVND (reference sequence). Trimming at V came to 7 bases and at J to 5 bases, leaving 9 bases not matched to a gene. CDR3 size: 16 residues. The CDR3 region is CASNEGTGGERNTIYF. The CDR3 coding sequence is TGTGCCAGTAACGAGGGGACAGGGGGCGAAAGAAACACCATATATTTT.

The J gene is TRBJ1-1, the V gene TRBV10-3; D is uncertain. CDR1 ENHRY and CDR2 SYGVKD come from the germline V gene. With 10 bases removed from V and 3 bases from J, the gap between germline ends came to 15 bases. CDR3 length equals 13 residues. The CDR3 sequence is CASTGRAYTEAFF. CDR3 bases: TGTGCCAGCACGGGGAGGGCGTACACTGAAGCTTTCTTT.

By its share, this clone is medium-sized. The chain recombines TRBV4-1 with TRBJ2-1; TRBD1 is a possible D gene (7 bases). The CDR3 loop spans 15 amino acids. CDR1 is MGHRA and CDR2 is YSYEKL in the germline V gene. Trimming stripped 3 bases from V and 9 bases from J, with 18 bases between. CDR3 loop: CASSQYGAGGIEQFF. The CDR3 coding sequence is TGCGCCAGCAGCCAGTATGGGGCAGGGGGGATTGAGCAGTTCTTC.

This chain uses TRBV7-9 with TRBJ2-6; TRBD1 matches at 7 bases. V was clipped by 4 bases and J by 2 bases; unmatched bases: 2. Germline-derived CDR1 and CDR2 are SEHNR and FQNEAQ (reference sequence). The CDR3 runs to 15 residues. The CDR3 DNA follows: TGTGCCAGCAGCTCCCAGGGGGCTGGGGCCAACGTCCTGACTTTC. This codes for CASSSQGAGANVLTF.